These 13 T cell receptor beta chains were sequenced from one sample in a study of blood T cell repertoires in COVID-19. The method was immunoSEQ multiplex PCR; TCRdb's version includes in-frame clones alone and lacks a portion of them. The sample lists under 130,000 clones; roughly 87% were seen once. Sequenced material: peripheral blood. These receptors were taken from a woman older than 75 in a cohort sampled during active COVID-19.

The V gene is TRBV11-3, the J gene TRBJ2-1; D unresolved. This CDR3 has 14 amino acids. From germline, CDR1 is SGHNT and CDR2 YENEEA. Trimming removed 5 bases from V and 5 bases from J, with 13 bases in between. The CDR3 DNA is TGTGCCAGCAGCCCCACCCCCCAGAACAATGAGCAGTTCTTC. Translated, it gives CASSPTPQNNEQFF.

The chain links TRBV28 to TRBJ2-2; D not certain. CDR1 and CDR2 (germline): MDHEN, SYDVKM. V shed 7 bases and J shed 3 bases, with 6 bases lying between them. The CDR3 sequence is 12 residues long. The CDR3 coding sequence is TGTGCCAGCACGTCCTACACCGGGGAGCTGTTTTTT. Protein: CASTSYTGELFF. The variable domain in full, completed from reference TRBV28 and TRBJ2-2, reads DVKVTQSSRYLVKRTGEKVFLECVQDMDHENMFWYRQDPGLGLRLIYFSYDVKMKEKGDIPEGYSVSREKKERFSLILESASTNQTSMYLCASTSYTGELFFGEGSRLTVL.

The chain is built from TRBV27 and TRBJ2-5; 10 bases match TRBD1. There are 16 residues in the CDR3. Germline assignment: CDR1 MNHEY and CDR2 SMNVEV (reference sequence). Germline trimming cut 3 bases from V and 1 base from J; bases unmatched to any gene: 5. In nucleotides, the CDR3 is TGTGCCAGCAGTTTTTACTGGACAGGGGGCCAAGAGACCCAGTACTTC. It specifies CASSFYWTGGQETQYF.

This rearrangement joins TRBV30 to TRBJ2-7, with 10 bases aligning to TRBD1. The trim removed 4 bases at V and 12 bases at J, leaving 9 bases unmatched. Germline values: CDR1 GTSNPN, CDR2 SVGIG (reference sequence). The CDR3 runs to 12 residues. The CDR3 spells CAWNPDRGRVYF. The CDR3 coding sequence is TGTGCCTGGAATCCCGACAGGGGGCGGGTGTACTTC.

The rearrangement joins TRBV27 to TRBJ2-1, with a possible D match to TRBD1 (6 bases). The CDR3 runs to 15 residues. The germline V gene encodes CDR1 MNHEY and CDR2 SMNVEV (reference sequence). With 2 bases removed from V and 4 bases from J, the gap between germline ends came to 12 bases. The CDR3 loop reads CASSLGWDTYNEQFF. The CDR3 DNA follows: TGTGCCAGCAGTTTAGGGTGGGACACTTACAATGAGCAGTTCTTC.

This chain joins TRBV6-5 and TRBJ1-2; D is perhaps TRBD1 (5 bases). The V and J ends lost 0 bases and 2 bases respectively, with 10 bases between them. This CDR3 is built from 15 residues. Germline lookup yields CDR1 MNHEY and CDR2 SVGAGI. As DNA, the CDR3 is TGTGCCAGCAGTTACTCGGCCAGGGCAAACTATGGCTACACCTTC. Its protein is CASSYSARANYGYTF.

V is TRBV5-1 and J is TRBJ2-7; D may be TRBD2 (6 bases). The germline V gene encodes CDR1 SGHRS and CDR2 YFSETQ. The length of the CDR3 is 16 residues. Between the trimmed V and J ends, which lost 4 bases and 4 bases, there was a span of 21 bases. CDR3 amino acids: CASSPDGGAAPYEQYF. In nucleotides, the CDR3 is TGCGCCAGCAGCCCGGACGGCGGGGCGGCCCCATACGAGCAGTACTTC.

The V gene is TRBV2, the J gene TRBJ2-7, with 12 positions matching TRBD2. With 11 bases clipped from V and 2 bases from J, the junction kept 13 bases outside the gene matches. This CDR3 contains 16 residues. Germline V gene data show CDR1 as SNHLY and CDR2 as FYNNEI. The CDR3 DNA follows: TGTGCCGGCAAGACTAGCGGGAGCACTCGGACCTACGAGCAGTACTTC. Protein sequence: CAGKTSGSTRTYEQYF.

The V and J genes are TRBV2 and TRBJ2-2, with a possible D match to TRBD2 (6 bases). Germline CDR1 is SNHLY and CDR2 is FYNNEI. The CDR3 totals 14 residues. V lost 8 bases and J lost 6, with 16 bases in between. The CDR3, as DNA: TGTGCCAGCGGTAGGGACTTTTATGCCGGGGAGCTGTTTTTT. Protein: CASGRDFYAGELFF.

This chain joins TRBV29-1 and TRBJ2-2, with 7 bases matching TRBD1. The ends lost 5 bases at V and 1 base at J; junction bases unmatched: 7. CDR3 length: 15 residues. CDR1 and CDR2 from the germline V gene are SQVTM and ANQGSEA. The CDR3, as DNA: TGCAGCGTTTCAGCATGGACAGGGAACACCGGGGAGCTGTTTTTT. It codes for CSVSAWTGNTGELFF.

The chain employs TRBV12-5 and TRBJ2-5, with a possible D match to TRBD2 (6 bases). V lost 5 bases to trimming and J lost 4 bases, with 14 bases between them. Germline-derived CDR1 and CDR2 are LGHNT and FRNRAP. The CDR3 is made up of 14 amino acids. The CDR3 region has the DNA TGTGCTAGTGGTCTCCACGGGGGTATAGAGACCCAGTACTTC. Translation gives CASGLHGGIETQYF.

The chain links TRBV18 to TRBJ1-3; D remains unclear. Germline CDR1 KGHSH, CDR2 LQKENI. Trimming shortened V by 0 bases and J by 3 bases, and 12 bases separated the two germline ends. This CDR3 has 16 amino acids. CDR3 DNA: TGTGCCAGCTCACCACCCGCCTTGACGGGTGGAAACACCATATATTTT. This sequence encodes CASSPPALTGGNTIYF.

On this clone: The junction does not match germline at one end; this may be a read error. This chain links TRBV7-7 with TRBJ2-1; 7 bases are shared with TRBD2. This CDR3 has 15 amino acids. CDR1 is SSHAT, CDR2 FNYEAQ, per germline (reference sequence). DNA of the CDR3: TGTGCTAGCAGCTCCTCTAGCGGCTCCTACAATGAGCAGTTCTTC. This gives the protein CASSSSSGSYNEQFF.